This entry lists 22 T cell receptor beta chains sequenced from one sample in a study of shared clonotypes between healthy human individuals. Naive CD8 cells lacked CD45RO, underwent positive selection for CCR7 and left out terminally differentiated effector memory CD45RA+ cells. This table comes from immunoSEQ multiplex PCR, and its TCRdb copy is limited to in-frame clones, with some not included. The top ten hold 1.5% to 2% of the sample, which has millions of clones, 85% to 95% seen once. Sequencing used naive CD8+ T cells from PBMCs. The source of these receptors is a man aged 18 to 29 in good health. Some clones in this sample may be carry-over from other donors' samples.

The J gene is TRBJ2-7, the V gene TRBV7-3; unclear D gene. Germline loops: CDR1 SGHTA, CDR2 FQGTGA. Trimming took 2 bases from V and 4 from J, leaving 12 bases between them. The CDR3 totals 14 residues. The CDR3 sequence: CASSLGPQGYEQYF. CDR3 coding DNA: TGTGCCAGCAGCTTAGGCCCTCAAGGATACGAGCAGTACTTC.

V and J are TRBV27 and TRBJ2-1; TRBD1 matches at 9 bases. CDR1 MNHEY and CDR2 SMNVEV come from the germline V gene (reference sequence). The CDR3 length is 15 residues. V gave up 5 bases and J gave up 0 bases; unmatched junction bases: 2. The CDR3 protein is CASSGQGSSYNEQFF. The CDR3 region has the DNA TGTGCCAGCAGTGGACAGGGGAGCTCCTACAATGAGCAGTTCTTC.

The rearrangement uses TRBV27 and TRBJ1-2; D is perhaps TRBD1 (5 bases). This CDR3 contains 14 residues. The germline V gene encodes CDR1 MNHEY and CDR2 SMNVEV (reference sequence). The V end lost 8 bases, the J end lost 1 base, and 14 bases lay between the germline ends. For the CDR3, the DNA is TGTGCCAGCGGCGACAGTCTACTTAACTATGGCTACACCTTC. Its translation: CASGDSLLNYGYTF.

The chain joins TRBV29-1 to TRBJ2-1; 8 bases agree with TRBD2. The CDR3 runs 13 residues. V lost 6 bases and J lost 3; bases outside the gene matches: 4. The germline CDR1 and CDR2 sequences are SQVTM and ANQGSEA. CDR3 loop: CSVDGGVYNEQFF. CDR3 DNA: TGCAGCGTCGACGGGGGGGTCTACAATGAGCAGTTCTTC.

This sequence joins TRBV7-9 and TRBJ1-5; 7 bases fit TRBD1. This CDR3 is 16 amino acids long. CDR1 and CDR2 (germline): SEHNR, FQNEAQ (reference sequence). Germline trimming cut 7 bases from V and 3 bases from J; bases unmatched to any gene: 12. The CDR3 nucleotides read TGTGCCAGCACAGACACTAGGACAGGCTACAATCAGCCCCAGCATTTT. Its translation: CASTDTRTGYNQPQHF. Full variable domain (remainder filled in from reference TRBV7-9 and TRBJ1-5): DTGVSQNPRHKITKRGQNVTFRCDPISEHNRLYWYRQTLGQGPEFLTYFQNEAQLEKSRLLSDRFSAERPKGSFSTLEIQRTEQGDSAMYLCASTDTRTGYNQPQHFGDGTRLSIL.

This rearrangement joins TRBV27 to TRBJ2-5; 13 bases match TRBD2. This CDR3 has 16 amino acids. V lost 5 bases to trimming and J lost 5 bases; unmatched junction nucleotides: 8. Germline V gene lookup returns CDR1 MNHEY and CDR2 SMNVEV (reference sequence). CDR3 in DNA: TGTGCCAGCAGTCGAGGGACTAGCGGGACAGGGGAGACCCAGTACTTC. Translation: CASSRGTSGTGETQYF.

The CDR3 DNA sequence: TGTGCCAGCAGCCACGGGGGACACGATCAAGAGACCCAGTACTTC. Protein product: CASSHGGHDQETQYF. The chain joins TRBV5-4 to TRBJ2-5; D may correspond to TRBD1 or TRBD2 (6 bases each). Germline lookup yields CDR1 SGHNT and CDR2 YYREEE (reference sequence). This CDR3 region has 15 residues. V was shortened by 4 bases and J by 2 bases, with 15 bases between the two germline ends.

V and J are TRBV27 and TRBJ2-1; D call uncertain. The CDR3 extends over 18 amino acids. The germline V gene encodes CDR1 MNHEY and CDR2 SMNVEV (reference sequence). Deletions cut 4 bases from V and 9 bases from J, with 28 bases between. CDR3 nucleotide sequence: TGTGCCAGCAGTTCGTATAATTTGCGTGGTGTGCTAAACAGTGAGCAGTTCTTC. This translates into CASSSYNLRGVLNSEQFF.

This clone was counted a single time. The V and J genes are TRBV7-9 and TRBJ2-1; 7 bases are a match to TRBD2. The ends lost 3 bases at V and 10 bases at J; junction bases unmatched: 9. CDR1 is SEHNR and CDR2 is FQNEAQ in the germline V gene (reference sequence). CDR3 size: 14 residues. DNA of the CDR3: TGTGCCAGCAGCTTCGTGGGAGGGCCAGGGGAGCAGTTCTTC. It translates to CASSFVGGPGEQFF.

The rearrangement uses TRBV11-2 and TRBJ1-6, with D unresolved. From germline, CDR1 is SGHAT and CDR2 FQNNGV. The CDR3 is 12 residues long. V lost 0 bases and J 14 bases, leaving 8 bases between the germline ends. CDR3 in amino acids: CASSLEKLTLHF. CDR3 sequence (DNA): TGTGCCAGCAGCTTAGAGAAATTAACCCTCCACTTT.

The rearrangement joins TRBV7-6 to TRBJ2-1, with 8 bases aligning to TRBD1. Germline values: CDR1 SGHVS, CDR2 FNYEAQ. The junction had 8 bases not matched to a gene; V was cut back by 2 bases and J by 8 bases. There are 15 residues in the CDR3. The CDR3, as DNA: TGTGCCAGCAGCTTACCCGGGACAGGTAGCTATGAGCAGTTCTTC. It is translated as CASSLPGTGSYEQFF.

This clone has only a few counts. The J gene is TRBJ1-1, the V gene TRBV4-1; TRBD1 agrees at 7 bases. Per the germline V gene, CDR1 is MGHRA and CDR2 is YSYEKL. CDR3 length equals 16 residues. Trimming took 1 base from V and 1 from J; bases not matched to a gene: 6. CDR3 residues: CASSQGRTGENTEAFF. The CDR3 nucleotides are TGCGCCAGCAGCCAAGGGAGGACAGGCGAGAACACTGAAGCTTTCTTT.

This sequence joins TRBV7-9 and TRBJ2-3; possible D gene TRBD1, 5 bases. This CDR3 region has 19 residues. Trimming left V 5 bases short and J 0 bases short, with 24 bases between. CDR1 and CDR2 from the germline V gene are SEHNR and FQNEAQ (reference sequence). The CDR3 spells CASSKRVQVTIPSTDTQYF. The CDR3 bases are TGTGCCAGCAGCAAACGTGTACAGGTGACCATTCCTAGCACAGATACGCAGTATTTT.

The V and J genes are TRBV19 and TRBJ1-2; 10 nucleotides match TRBD1. This CDR3 has 14 residues. The germline gives CDR1 LNHDA, CDR2 SQIVND (reference sequence). Losses at the gene ends were 7 bases for V and 4 bases for J; bases not matched to a gene: 6. The chain's CDR3 is CASKETGGGYGYTF. CDR3 in DNA: TGTGCCAGTAAGGAGACAGGGGGCGGCTATGGCTACACCTTC. Looking up the rest from reference TRBV19 and TRBJ1-2 gives the full variable domain: DGGITQSPKYLFRKEGQNVTLSCEQNLNHDAMYWYRQDPGQGLRLIYYSQIVNDFQKGDIAEGYSVSREKKESFPLTVTSAQKNPTAFYLCASKETGGGYGYTFGSGTRLTVV.

The chain recombines TRBV2 with TRBJ1-2; the D is unclear. V was trimmed by 8 bases and J by 8 bases, leaving 18 bases between them. The CDR3 runs 13 residues. CDR1 and CDR2 from the germline V gene are SNHLY and FYNNEI. The chain's CDR3 is CASYDINEGGYTF. The DNA for the CDR3 is TGTGCCAGCTACGACATAAATGAAGGAGGCTACACCTTC.

The V and J genes are TRBV6-6 and TRBJ2-3, with 11 nucleotides matching TRBD1. The CDR3 runs to 15 residues. V shed 9 bases, J shed 6 bases, and the junction held 11 bases outside the gene matches. In germline, CDR1 is MNHNY, CDR2 SVGAGI (reference sequence). The CDR3 spells CASERTGGAGDTQYF. In DNA form, the CDR3 reads TGTGCCAGTGAGCGGACAGGGGGCGCAGGGGATACGCAGTATTTT.

This clone was found a few times. This sequence joins TRBV19 and TRBJ1-1; the D is unclear. Trimming cost V 6 bases and J 5 bases, with 10 bases left between them. This CDR3 spans 12 amino acids. Germline loops: CDR1 LNHDA, CDR2 SQIVND (reference sequence). The CDR3 DNA is TGTGCCAGTAGCAATTTGCTTACTGAAGCTTTCTTT. It encodes CASSNLLTEAFF.

A remark on this clone: Other DNA sequences in the same sample also yield this CDR3. The chain uses TRBV27 and TRBJ2-5; D uncertain. The germline V gene has CDR1 MNHEY and CDR2 SMNVEV (reference sequence). The V end lost 8 bases, the J end lost 5 bases, and 9 bases lay between the germline ends. The CDR3 loop spans 11 amino acids. DNA of the CDR3: TGTGCCAGCGGGCCCCGGGAGACCCAGTACTTC. It encodes CASGPRETQYF.

CDR3 sequence reads: CSVYSDREKLFF. The DNA of the CDR3 is TGCAGCGTTTATTCGGATAGGGAAAAACTGTTTTTT. The chain has TRBV29-1 and TRBJ1-4; D remains ambiguous. Deletions cut 5 bases from V and 8 bases from J, with 12 bases between. The germline V gene encodes CDR1 SQVTM and CDR2 ANQGSEA. This CDR3 comprises 12 residues.

The chain joins TRBV7-2 to TRBJ2-1, with D possibly being TRBD2 (6 bases). Germline loops: CDR1 SGHTA, CDR2 FQGNSA. Trimming took 2 bases from V and 4 from J, leaving 18 bases between them. The CDR3 extends over 17 amino acids. CDR3 nucleotides: TGTGCCAGCAGCTTACCCCTCAGACTAGGCCAATACAATGAGCAGTTCTTC. This gives the protein CASSLPLRLGQYNEQFF.

There are a few counts of this clone. Other nucleotide sequences from this sample produce the same CDR3. V gene TRBV4-1 combines with J gene TRBJ2-7; no clear D gene. CDR1 MGHRA and CDR2 YSYEKL come from the germline V gene. Deletions cut 0 bases from V and 2 bases from J, with 8 bases between. There are 14 residues in the CDR3. In DNA, the CDR3 is TGCGCCAGCAGCCAAGATTTAGAAACCTACGAGCAGTACTTC. Translation gives CASSQDLETYEQYF.

The V gene is TRBV5-8, the J gene TRBJ2-5; TRBD1 might be the D (6 bases). The length of the CDR3 is 14 residues. With 4 bases removed from V and 5 bases from J, the gap between germline ends came to 15 bases. In germline, CDR1 is SGHTS, CDR2 YDEGEE. The CDR3 region has the DNA TGTGCCAGCAGCAATATCCCAGGGGTGGAGACCCAGTACTTC. This encodes CASSNIPGVETQYF.